The clone carrying this T cell receptor (beta chain) turned up a few times. Antigen unknown. The data derive from a study of T cells after yellow fever vaccination. J was trimmed by 7 bases and V by 1 base; bases with no gene match: 6. Germline V gene sequence: CDR1 SNHLY, CDR2 FYNNEI. CDR3 size: 15 residues. General study points: Though weaker, the secondary response peaked faster, on day 5 versus 15.

TCRdb reprocessed the 5' RACE reads with MiXCR, giving one entry per CDR3 protein. The data show a few hundred thousand distinct CDR3 sequences, approximately 8% seen once. This TCR derives from a man younger than 35 who received the YFV17D yellow fever vaccine. Here the sequenced sample was CD4+ T cells sorted from PBMCs, taken 5 days after the yellow fever booster vaccination. The chain uses TRBV2 and TRBJ2-5, with 10 bases lining up with TRBD2. The CDR3 DNA follows: TGTGCCAGCAGTGAAGGCAATGTAGCGGGGGGGACCCAGTACTTC. Its translation: CASSEGNVAGGTQYF.